The entry that follows covers one TCR beta chain sequence. Sequencing used immunoSEQ multiplex PCR; TCRdb keeps in-frame clones, though not all of them. The sample shows 200,000 to 250,000 clones, about 82% of them seen only once. This CDR3 contains 14 residues. After removal of 6 bases from V and 0 bases from J, the junction contained 5 bases not matched to a gene. Germline V gene sequence: CDR1 SNHLY, CDR2 FYNNEI. The entry originates in a study of blood T cell repertoires in COVID-19. On the study more broadly: Researchers got acute and convalescent COVID-19 samples from the United States, Italy and Spain.

Researchers sorted participants into cohorts using their self-reported clinical history. This chain uses TRBV2 with TRBJ2-7; 7 bases match TRBD1. The sequencing input was PBMCs or T cells enriched from blood (not recorded which). This receptor was identified in a woman aged 45-60 years who had recovered from COVID-19. The CDR3 DNA follows: TGTGCCAGCAGAGCCAGGGGGATCTCCTACGAGCAGTACTTC. Protein sequence: CASRARGISYEQYF.